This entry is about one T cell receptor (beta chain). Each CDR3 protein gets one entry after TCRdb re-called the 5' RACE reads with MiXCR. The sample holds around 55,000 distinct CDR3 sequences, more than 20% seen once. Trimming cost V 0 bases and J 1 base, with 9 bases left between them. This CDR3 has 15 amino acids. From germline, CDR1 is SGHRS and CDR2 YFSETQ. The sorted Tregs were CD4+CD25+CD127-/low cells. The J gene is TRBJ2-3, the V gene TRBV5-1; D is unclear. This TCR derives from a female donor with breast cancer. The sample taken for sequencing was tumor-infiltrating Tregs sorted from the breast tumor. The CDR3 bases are TGCGCCAGCAGCTTGGAAGGTGATCGCACAGATACGCAGTATTTT. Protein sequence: CASSLEGDRTDTQYF.